This T cell receptor (beta chain) was identified during a study of shared clonotypes between healthy human individuals. Overall study: Three CD4 naive, three CD4 memory, two CD8 naive and one CD8 memory plate were used per donor. General study points: Relative to clonotypes present in all four donors, those not shared had lower generation probabilities. The low donor count limited represented genetic and exposure-history diversity.

Clones were read by immunoSEQ multiplex PCR, and TCRdb kept only the in-frame ones, dropping some. Altogether some 1,900,000 clones are present, about 95% being singletons, with the ten largest covering approximately 1%. The naive CD8 fraction comprised CD45RO-negative cells positively selected for CCR7 and excluded terminally differentiated effector memory CD45RA+ cells. Remarks on this clone: The antigen is undetermined. The sample carries other DNA sequences with the same CDR3.

Looked up from germline, CDR1 is SGHAT and CDR2 is FQNNGV. V dropped 3 bases and J dropped 3 bases, with 9 bases sitting between them. This CDR3 spans 13 amino acids. The gene calls are TRBV11-2 and TRBJ2-7; D is ambiguous. The clonotype was recovered from a young man in good health. Sequenced: naive CD8+ T cells sorted from blood. The DNA for the CDR3 is TGTGCCAGCAGCTTGGGCGGTGACTACGAGCAGTACTTC. Its translation is CASSLGGDYEQYF.